This record covers a single T cell receptor (beta chain). No antigen is known for it. Time point here: blood 4 weeks post-SBRT, at nephrectomy. The treatment: 15 Gy SBRT to primary tumor, nephrectomy 4 weeks later. Nephrectomy followed 15 Gy stereotactic body radiation by 4 weeks. After SBRT, blood was collected at 2 and 4 weeks, plus baseline. The tumor was a clear cell renal cell carcinoma. This specimen belongs to a study of radiation and T cells in renal cell carcinoma. Whole-study findings and limits: Top tumor clonotypes rose in blood 2 weeks post-radiation, then contracted.

The repertoire was sequenced with immunoSEQ multiplex PCR; TCRdb's copy has only in-frame clones and lacks some. The sample has about 77,000 clones; approximately 87% are singletons. CDR1 MDHEN and CDR2 SYDVKM come from the germline V gene. With 6 bases removed from V and 6 bases from J, the gap between germline ends came to 7 bases. There are 11 residues in the CDR3. Sequenced material: blood, taken from a patient whose treatment included radiotherapy and nephrectomy. The chain recombines TRBV28 with TRBJ2-3; D gene uncertain. The TCR originated in a woman aged 55-70 years with renal cell carcinoma. CDR3 nucleotides: TGTGCCAGCAGGCGGAAGGATACGCAGTATTTT. Its protein is CASRRKDTQYF.